This TCR beta chain was observed in a study of tumor-infiltrating lymphocytes in primary liver carcinoma. About the study: The neoplasms were of stage T1-T3 N0M0, with dimensions of about 4.2 to 10 cm across. Study-level points and caveats: Tumor-adjacent and tumor-blood pairs showed less overlap than tumor region pairs. The 250 largest clones made up significantly more of tumor than blood repertoires (p = 0.039).

Researchers drew blood RNA from unsorted whole blood and extracted germline DNA as well. The authors made TCR beta cDNA from around 500 ng total RNA with a constant-region primer. Employing slightly modified ARM-PCR, three nested multiplex PCR rounds were run, and these gave rise to the TCR beta libraries. Amplification in the first two PCR rounds was performed using TRBV1-TRBV30 forward primers and a C-beta reverse primer for 10 cycles each. TCRdb used MiXCR to reprocess the multiplex PCR reads, holding one entry per CDR3 protein. The data contain hundreds of thousands of distinct CDR3 sequences, over 55% of them singletons. As to this clonotype: The antigen is unknown.

The J segment lost 5 bases and the V segment lost 0 bases, leaving 8 bases of the junction unmatched. The CDR3 is 18 amino acids. Germline V gene data show CDR1 as SNHLY and CDR2 as FYNNEI. Source material: peripheral blood. The sequence was collected from a middle-aged man with primary liver carcinoma and hepatitis B virus infection. This rearrangement joins TRBV2 to TRBJ2-3; 13 positions agree with TRBD2. CDR3 in amino acids: CASSEAPTSGRPRDTQYF. In DNA, the CDR3 is TGTGCCAGCAGTGAAGCCCCGACTAGCGGGAGGCCCCGAGATACGCAGTATTTT.